This T cell receptor beta chain was sequenced for a study of identical twins. V dropped 5 bases and J dropped 1; count of bases not matched to a gene: 5. The CDR3 has 13 residues. Germline lookup yields CDR1 DFQATT and CDR2 SNEGSKA (reference sequence). All donors comprised healthy Caucasians. From the 5' RACE reads, TCRdb called clonotypes with MiXCR, one entry per CDR3 protein. The sample holds about 730,000 distinct CDR3 sequences, about 20% seen once. These data were also reused for a study on T cells expressing NK-cell markers. This second study notes: The study found these clonotypes also leading the CD3+CD56-NKG2C+ fraction in a few donors.

Sequenced sample: PBMCs. The J gene is TRBJ2-7, the V gene TRBV20-1; the match to TRBD2 covers 7 bases. The source is a woman younger than 30 in good health. The DNA of the CDR3 is TGCAGTGCTCCGGGAGGCACGTCCTACGAGCAGTACTTC. It specifies CSAPGGTSYEQYF.